This T cell receptor beta chain came from a study of T-cell memory formation after mild COVID-19. Study-wide background: TCR clusters were mostly donor specific.

Trimming left V 5 bases short and J 1 base short, with 12 bases between. CDR3 length: 15 residues. Per the germline V gene, CDR1 is SEHNR and CDR2 is FQNEAQ (reference sequence). TCR alpha and TCR beta cDNA libraries with sample barcodes and UMIs came from 5'RACE using constant-segment primers. TCRdb ran MiXCR on the 5' RACE reads and lists one entry per CDR3 protein. Of fewer than 650,000 distinct CDR3 sequences in the sample, roughly 22% were seen once. The chain joins TRBV7-9 to TRBJ2-4; D is undetermined. The sequencing sample was made of PBMCs or a T cell subset sorted from them (not recorded which). The TCR was taken from an adult woman who had mild COVID-19 (a few samples of this study predate the infection). Cell type and time point are not known. The CDR3 region has the DNA TGTGCCAGCAGCCTGCCCTCAGTGGCCAAAAACATTCAGTACTTC. Amino acid sequence: CASSLPSVAKNIQYF.